This T cell receptor beta chain stems from a study of T cell responses to AZD1222 COVID-19 vaccine. This CDR3 comprises 13 residues. In germline, CDR1 is MDHEN, CDR2 SYDVKM. The V gene end was trimmed by 7 bases and the J gene end by 3 bases; junction bases not matched to a gene: 6. Profiling relied on immunoSEQ multiplex PCR, and the TCRdb table lists in-frame clones only, not all of them. The sample lists roughly 180,000 clones, approximately 89% seen once, with about 3.5% in the top ten. In its sample, this clone was seen a few times. What it binds is not known. Pooled in the analysis were second doses at about 4 or about 12 weeks. The study, taken as a whole, reports: Baseline serostatus was positive in only six AZD1222 recipients. Spike-specific TCR breadth and depth rose after two AZD1222 doses.

The sample in question was peripheral blood, obtained 28 days after the second AZD1222 dose. The V call is TRBV28, the J call TRBJ2-7, with 7 bases identical to TRBD1. The sequence was obtained from an adult who received the AZD1222 COVID-19 vaccine. CDR3 residues: CASTTGNIYEQYF. In DNA form, the CDR3 reads TGTGCCAGCACGACAGGGAATATCTACGAGCAGTACTTC.